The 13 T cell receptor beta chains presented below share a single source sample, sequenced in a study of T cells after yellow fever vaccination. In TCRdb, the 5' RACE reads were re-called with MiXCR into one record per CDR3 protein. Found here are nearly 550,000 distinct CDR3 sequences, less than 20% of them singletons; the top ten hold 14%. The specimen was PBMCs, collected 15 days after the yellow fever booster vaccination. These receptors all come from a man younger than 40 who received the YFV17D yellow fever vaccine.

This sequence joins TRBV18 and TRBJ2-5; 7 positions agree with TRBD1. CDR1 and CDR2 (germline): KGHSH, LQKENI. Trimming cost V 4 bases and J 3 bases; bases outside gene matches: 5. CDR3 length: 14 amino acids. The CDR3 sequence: CASSLTGVEETQYF. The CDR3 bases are TGTGCCAGCTCACTAACAGGGGTAGAAGAGACCCAGTACTTC.

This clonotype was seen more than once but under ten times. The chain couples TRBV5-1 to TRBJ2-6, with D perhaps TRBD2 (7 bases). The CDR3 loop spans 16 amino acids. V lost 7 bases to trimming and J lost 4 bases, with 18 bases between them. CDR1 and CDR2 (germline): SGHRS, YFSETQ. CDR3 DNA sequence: TGCGCCAGCTCCTCGGGGGGCGTGACCGGGGCCAACGTCCTGACTTTC. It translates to CASSSGGVTGANVLTF.

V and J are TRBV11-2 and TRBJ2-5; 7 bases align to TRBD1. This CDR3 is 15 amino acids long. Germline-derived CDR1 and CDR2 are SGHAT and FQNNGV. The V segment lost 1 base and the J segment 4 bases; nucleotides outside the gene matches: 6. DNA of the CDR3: TGTGCCAGCAGCTTAGGGACAGGAAAGGTAGAGACCCAGTACTTC. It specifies CASSLGTGKVETQYF.

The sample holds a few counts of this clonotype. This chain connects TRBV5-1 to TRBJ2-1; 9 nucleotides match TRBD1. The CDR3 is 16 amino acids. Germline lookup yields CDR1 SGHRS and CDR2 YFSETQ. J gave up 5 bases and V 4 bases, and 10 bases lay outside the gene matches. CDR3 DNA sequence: TGCGCCAGCAGCCGCTCCGGGACAGGGCCGGACAATGAGCAGTTCTTC. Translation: CASSRSGTGPDNEQFF.

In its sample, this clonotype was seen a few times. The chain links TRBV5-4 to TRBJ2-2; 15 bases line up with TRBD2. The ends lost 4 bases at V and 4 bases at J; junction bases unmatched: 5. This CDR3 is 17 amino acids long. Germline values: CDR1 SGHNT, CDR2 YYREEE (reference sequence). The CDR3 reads CASSRGLAGGFTGELFF. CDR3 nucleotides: TGTGCCAGCAGCCGGGGACTAGCGGGAGGTTTCACCGGGGAGCTGTTTTTT.

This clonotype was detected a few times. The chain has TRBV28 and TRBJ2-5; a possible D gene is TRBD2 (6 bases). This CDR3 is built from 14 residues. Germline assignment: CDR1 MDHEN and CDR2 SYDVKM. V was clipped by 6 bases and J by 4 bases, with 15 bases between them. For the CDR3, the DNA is TGTGCCAGCAGCTCCCCGGGACTTGCAGAGACCCAGTACTTC. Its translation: CASSSPGLAETQYF.

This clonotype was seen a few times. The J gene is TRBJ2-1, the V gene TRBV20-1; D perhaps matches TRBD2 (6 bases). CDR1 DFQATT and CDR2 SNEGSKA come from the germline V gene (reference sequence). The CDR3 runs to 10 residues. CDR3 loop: CRLAKNEQFF. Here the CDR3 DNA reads TGCAGACTAGCCAAAAATGAGCAGTTCTTC.

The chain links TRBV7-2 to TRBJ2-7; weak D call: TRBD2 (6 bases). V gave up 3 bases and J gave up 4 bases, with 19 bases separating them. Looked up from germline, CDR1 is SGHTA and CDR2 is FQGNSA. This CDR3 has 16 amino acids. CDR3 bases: TGTGCCAGCAGCTTCTCGGGAGTTTGGGGAAGTTACGAGCAGTACTTC. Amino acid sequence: CASSFSGVWGSYEQYF.

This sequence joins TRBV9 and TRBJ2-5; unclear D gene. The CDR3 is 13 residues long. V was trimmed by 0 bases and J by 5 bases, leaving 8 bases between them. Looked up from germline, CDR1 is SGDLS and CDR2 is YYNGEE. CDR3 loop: CASSVVAGETQYF. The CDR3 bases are TGTGCCAGCAGCGTAGTGGCTGGGGAGACCCAGTACTTC. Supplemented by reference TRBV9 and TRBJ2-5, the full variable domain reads DSGVTQTPKHLITATGQRVTLRCSPRSGDLSVYWYQQSLDQGLQFLIQYYNGEERAKGNILERFSAQQFPDLHSELNLSSLELGDSALYFCASSVVAGETQYFGPGTRLLVL.

The CDR3 nucleotides are TGTGCCACCAGTGATCCCGACAGGGGAACTGAAGCTTTCTTT. Translation gives CATSDPDRGTEAFF. The chain couples TRBV24-1 to TRBJ1-1; 8 nucleotides match TRBD1. V gave up 3 bases and J gave up 5 bases; unmatched junction bases: 4. This CDR3 region has 14 residues. The germline gives CDR1 KGHDR, CDR2 SFDVKD.

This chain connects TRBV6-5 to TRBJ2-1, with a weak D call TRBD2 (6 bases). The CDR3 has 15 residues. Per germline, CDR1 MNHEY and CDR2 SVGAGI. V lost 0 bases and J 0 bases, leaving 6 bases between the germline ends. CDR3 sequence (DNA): TGTGCCAGCAGTTACTCGACTAGCTCCTACAATGAGCAGTTCTTC. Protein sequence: CASSYSTSSYNEQFF.

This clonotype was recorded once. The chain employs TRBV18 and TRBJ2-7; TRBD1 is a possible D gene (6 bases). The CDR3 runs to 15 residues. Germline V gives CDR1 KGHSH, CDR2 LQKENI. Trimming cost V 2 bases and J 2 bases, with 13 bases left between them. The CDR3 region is CASSPGDTEAYEQYF. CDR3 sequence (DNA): TGTGCCAGCTCACCAGGGGACACGGAGGCCTACGAGCAGTACTTC.

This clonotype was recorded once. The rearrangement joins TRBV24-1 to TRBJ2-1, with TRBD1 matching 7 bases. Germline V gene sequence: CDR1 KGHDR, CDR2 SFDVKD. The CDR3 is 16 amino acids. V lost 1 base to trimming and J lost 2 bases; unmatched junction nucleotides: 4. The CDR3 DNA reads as TGTGCCACCAGTGATTTAAGCCAGGGGGCCTACAATGAGCAGTTCTTC. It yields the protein CATSDLSQGAYNEQFF.